The sequence of this TCR beta chain was determined in a study of blood T cell repertoires in COVID-19. Study overall: Samples of COVID-19 (acute and convalescent) were obtained from the United States, Italy and Spain.

Repertoires were generated with immunoSEQ multiplex PCR, while TCRdb's copy carries only in-frame clones and drops some. The sample includes over 200,000 clones, around nine tenths of them seen just once. Germline CDR1 SGHNT, CDR2 YYREEE (reference sequence). The CDR3 consists of 14 residues. Trimming removed 4 bases from V and 1 base from J, with 11 bases in between. Enrollment of patients from Seattle took place during active infection, with longitudinal follow-up. The sequencing sample was made of peripheral blood. The sequence was obtained from a man aged 55-75 years with COVID-19, enrolled during active disease. The V and J genes are TRBV5-4 and TRBJ2-5, with a possible D match to TRBD1 (5 bases). The CDR3 sequence is CASSPTAPQETQYF. CDR3 nucleotide sequence: TGTGCCAGCAGCCCGACAGCTCCCCAAGAGACCCAGTACTTC.